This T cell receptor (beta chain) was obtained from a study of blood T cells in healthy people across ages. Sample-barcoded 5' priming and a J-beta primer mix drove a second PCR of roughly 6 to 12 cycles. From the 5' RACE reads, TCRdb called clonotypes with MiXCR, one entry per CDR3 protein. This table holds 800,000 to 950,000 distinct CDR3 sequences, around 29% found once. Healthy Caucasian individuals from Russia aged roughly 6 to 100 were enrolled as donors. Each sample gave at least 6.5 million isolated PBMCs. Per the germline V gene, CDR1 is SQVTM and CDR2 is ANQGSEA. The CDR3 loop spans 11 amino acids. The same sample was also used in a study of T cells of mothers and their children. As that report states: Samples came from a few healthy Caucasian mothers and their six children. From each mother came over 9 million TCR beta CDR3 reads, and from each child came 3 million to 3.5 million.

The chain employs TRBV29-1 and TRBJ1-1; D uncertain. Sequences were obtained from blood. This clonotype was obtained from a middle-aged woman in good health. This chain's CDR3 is CIGQRGTEAFF. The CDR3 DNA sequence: TGCATCGGCCAGCGGGGCACTGAAGCTTTCTTT.